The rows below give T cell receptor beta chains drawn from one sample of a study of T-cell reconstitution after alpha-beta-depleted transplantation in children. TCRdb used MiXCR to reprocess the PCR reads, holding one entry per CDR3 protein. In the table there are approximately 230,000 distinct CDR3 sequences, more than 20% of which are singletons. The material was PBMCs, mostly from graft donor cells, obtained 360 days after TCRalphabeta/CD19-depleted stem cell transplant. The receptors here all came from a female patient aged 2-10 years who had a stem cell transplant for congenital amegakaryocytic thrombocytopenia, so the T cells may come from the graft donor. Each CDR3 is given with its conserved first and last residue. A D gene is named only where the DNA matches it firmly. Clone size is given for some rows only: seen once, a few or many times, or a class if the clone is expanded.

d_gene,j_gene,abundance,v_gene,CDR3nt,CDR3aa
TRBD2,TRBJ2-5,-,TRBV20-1,TGCAGTGCTAGCACGCCTCGGGGGGTTTGGGGCCAAGAGACCCAGTACTTC,CSASTPRGVWGQETQYF
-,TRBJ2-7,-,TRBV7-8,TGTGCCAGCAGCCCTAGTAGACAGGTCGGCTACGAGCAGTACTTC,CASSPSRQVGYEQYF
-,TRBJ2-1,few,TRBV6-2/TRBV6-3,TGTGCCAGCAGGGGCTTGAAGAATGAGCAGTTCTTC,CASRGLKNEQFF
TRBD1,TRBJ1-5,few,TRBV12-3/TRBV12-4,TGTGCCAGCACAGGGACAGGGAGAGGCAATCAGCCCCAGCATTTT,CASTGTGRGNQPQHF
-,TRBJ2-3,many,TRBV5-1,TGCGCCAGCAGCTTGGCCGTCATCACAGATACGCAGTATTTT,CASSLAVITDTQYF
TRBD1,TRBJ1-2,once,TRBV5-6,TGTGCCAGCGTCTTCGCCCCCCGGGACAGTAGAGGCTACACCTTC,CASVFAPRDSRGYTF
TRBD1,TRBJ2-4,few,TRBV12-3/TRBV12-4,TGTGCCAGCAGTGGCAGGGGGCGCGGCAAAAACATTCAGTACTTC,CASSGRGRGKNIQYF
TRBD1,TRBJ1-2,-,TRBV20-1,TGCAGTGCTAGTCCTCCGGGACAGGAACGAATGGGAGGCTACACCTTC,CSASPPGQERMGGYTF
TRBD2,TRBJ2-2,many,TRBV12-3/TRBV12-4,TGTGCCAGCAAACCGGGACTAGAAGTTTCCGGGGAGCTGTTTTTT,CASKPGLEVSGELFF
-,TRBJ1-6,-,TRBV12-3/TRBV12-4,TGTGCCAGCAGTACCCTATCCGTGTCGTATAATTCACCCCTCCACTTT,CASSTLSVSYNSPLHF
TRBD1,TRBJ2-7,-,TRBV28,TGTGCCAGCAGTTTTCGACAGGGGGGATCCTACGAGCAGTACTTC,CASSFRQGGSYEQYF
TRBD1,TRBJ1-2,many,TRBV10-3,TGTGCCATCAGCTCTTTGACAGGGAACTATGGCTACACCTTC,CAISSLTGNYGYTF
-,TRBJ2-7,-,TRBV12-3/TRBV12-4,TGTGCCAGCAGTTTCCGGGAATCCTCCGAGCAGTACTTC,CASSFRESSEQYF
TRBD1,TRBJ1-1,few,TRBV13,TGTGCCAGCAGCTTAGGCGAGGGGGCGCTAGCGAACACTGAAGCTTTCTTT,CASSLGEGALANTEAFF
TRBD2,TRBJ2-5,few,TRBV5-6,TGTGCCAGCAGCTTTTTAGCGGGGGATCGAGAGACCCAGTACTTC,CASSFLAGDRETQYF
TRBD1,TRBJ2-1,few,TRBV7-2,TGTGCCAGCAGCAAGTTCCTTCGGGACAGGTCTAATAAAATTTACAATGAGCAGTTCTTC,CASSKFLRDRSNKIYNEQFF
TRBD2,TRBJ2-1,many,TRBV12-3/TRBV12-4,TGTGCCAGCACTTCTAGCGGGTTGACGGAGCAGTTCTTC,CASTSSGLTEQFF
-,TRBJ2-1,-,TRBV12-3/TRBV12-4,TGTGCCAGCAGTTTCGGTCTAGCGAACCCCTTGAGGGATGAGCAGTTCTTC,CASSFGLANPLRDEQFF
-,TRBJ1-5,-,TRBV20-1,TGCAGTGCTATTCATTCCGGGACGGACAATCAGCCCCAGCATTTT,CSAIHSGTDNQPQHF
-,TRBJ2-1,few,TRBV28,TGTGCCAGCAGTTTACGGCAATCCTACAATGAGCAGTTCTTC,CASSLRQSYNEQFF
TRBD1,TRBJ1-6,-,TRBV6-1,TGTGCCAGCAGCCAGGACAGGCGCGATTCACCCCTCCACTTT,CASSQDRRDSPLHF
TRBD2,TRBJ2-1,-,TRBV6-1,TGTGCCAGCAGTCCCGGGACTAGAAATGAGCAGTTCTTC,CASSPGTRNEQFF
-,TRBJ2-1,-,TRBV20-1,TGCAGTGCTAGTACGACCGCCACGGGCAATGAGCAGTTCTTC,CSASTTATGNEQFF
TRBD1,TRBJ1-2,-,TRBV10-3,TGTGCCATCAGGACCGAACGGACAGGCCAAAGGGCGGGCTATGGCTACACCTTC,CAIRTERTGQRAGYGYTF